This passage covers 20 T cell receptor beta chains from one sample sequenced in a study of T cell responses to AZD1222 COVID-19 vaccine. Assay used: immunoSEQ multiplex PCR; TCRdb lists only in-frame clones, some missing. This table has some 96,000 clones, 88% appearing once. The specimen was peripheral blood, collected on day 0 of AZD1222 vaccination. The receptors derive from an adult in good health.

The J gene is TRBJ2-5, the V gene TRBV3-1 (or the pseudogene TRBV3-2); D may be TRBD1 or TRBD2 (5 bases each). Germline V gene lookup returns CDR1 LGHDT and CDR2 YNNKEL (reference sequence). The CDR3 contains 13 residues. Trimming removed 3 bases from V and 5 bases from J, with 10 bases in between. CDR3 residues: CASSHLGRETQYF. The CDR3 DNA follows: TGTGCCAGCAGCCATTTGGGACGGGAGACCCAGTACTTC.

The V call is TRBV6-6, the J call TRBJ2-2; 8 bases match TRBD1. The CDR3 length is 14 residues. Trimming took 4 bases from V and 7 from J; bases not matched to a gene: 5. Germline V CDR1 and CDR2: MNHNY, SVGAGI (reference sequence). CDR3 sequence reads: CASSSTGDVGELFF. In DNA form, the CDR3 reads TGTGCCAGCAGTTCGACAGGGGACGTCGGGGAGCTGTTTTTT.

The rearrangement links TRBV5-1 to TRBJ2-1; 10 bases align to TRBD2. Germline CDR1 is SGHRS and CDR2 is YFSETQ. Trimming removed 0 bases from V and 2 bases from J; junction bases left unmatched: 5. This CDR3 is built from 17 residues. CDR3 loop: CASSLGSSGRAYNEQFF. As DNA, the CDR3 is TGCGCCAGCAGCTTGGGTTCGAGCGGGAGGGCCTACAATGAGCAGTTCTTC.

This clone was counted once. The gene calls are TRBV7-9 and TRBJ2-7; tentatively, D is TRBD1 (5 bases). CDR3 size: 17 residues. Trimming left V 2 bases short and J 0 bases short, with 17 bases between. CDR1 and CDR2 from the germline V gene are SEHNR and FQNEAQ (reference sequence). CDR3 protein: CASSLTSSEQVSYEQYF. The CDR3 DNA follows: TGTGCCAGCAGCTTAACAAGCAGTGAACAGGTCTCCTACGAGCAGTACTTC.

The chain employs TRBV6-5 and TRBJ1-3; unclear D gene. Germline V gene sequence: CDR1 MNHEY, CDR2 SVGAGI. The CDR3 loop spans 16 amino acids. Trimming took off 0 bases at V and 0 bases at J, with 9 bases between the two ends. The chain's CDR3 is CASSYSQGSSGNTIYF. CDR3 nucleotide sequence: TGTGCCAGCAGTTACTCACAAGGGAGCTCTGGAAACACCATATATTTT.

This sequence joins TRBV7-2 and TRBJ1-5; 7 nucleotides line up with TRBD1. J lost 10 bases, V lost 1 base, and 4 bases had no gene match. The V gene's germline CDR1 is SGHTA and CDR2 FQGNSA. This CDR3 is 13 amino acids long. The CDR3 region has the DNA TGTGCCAGCAGCTTAGTTCAGGGGGGCCCCCAGCATTTT. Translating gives CASSLVQGGPQHF.

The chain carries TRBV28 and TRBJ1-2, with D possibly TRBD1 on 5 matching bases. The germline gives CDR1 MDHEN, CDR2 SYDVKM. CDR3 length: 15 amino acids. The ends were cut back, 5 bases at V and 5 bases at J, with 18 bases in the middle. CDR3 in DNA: TGTGCCAGCAGTAGTGGGGCAGGGTTGGTGTATGGCTACACCTTC. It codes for CASSSGAGLVYGYTF.

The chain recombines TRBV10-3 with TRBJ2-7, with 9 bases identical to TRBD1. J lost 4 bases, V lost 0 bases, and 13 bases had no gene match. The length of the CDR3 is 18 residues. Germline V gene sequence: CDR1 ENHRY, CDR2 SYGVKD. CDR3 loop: CAISESRGFGTGIYEQYF. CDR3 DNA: TGTGCCATCAGTGAGTCAAGGGGGTTCGGGACAGGGATTTACGAGCAGTACTTC.

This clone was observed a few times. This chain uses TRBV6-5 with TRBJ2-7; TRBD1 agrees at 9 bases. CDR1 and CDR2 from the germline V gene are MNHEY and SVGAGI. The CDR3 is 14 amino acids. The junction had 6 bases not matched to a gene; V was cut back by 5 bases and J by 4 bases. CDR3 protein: CASSTRQGVYEQYF. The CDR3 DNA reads TGTGCCAGCAGTACTCGACAGGGGGTGTACGAGCAGTACTTC.

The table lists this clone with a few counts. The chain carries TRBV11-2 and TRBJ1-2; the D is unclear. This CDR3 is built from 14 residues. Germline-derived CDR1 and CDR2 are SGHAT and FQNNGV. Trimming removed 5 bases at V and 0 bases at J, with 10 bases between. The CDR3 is CASSPQVANYGYTF. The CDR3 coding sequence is TGTGCCAGCAGCCCCCAAGTAGCTAACTATGGCTACACCTTC.

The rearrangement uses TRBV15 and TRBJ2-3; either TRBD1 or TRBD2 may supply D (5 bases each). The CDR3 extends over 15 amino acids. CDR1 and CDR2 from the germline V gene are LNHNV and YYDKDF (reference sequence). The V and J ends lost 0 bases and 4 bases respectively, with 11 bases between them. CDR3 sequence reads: CATSRDGARADTQYF. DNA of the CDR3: TGTGCCACCAGCAGAGATGGGGCGAGGGCAGATACGCAGTATTTT.

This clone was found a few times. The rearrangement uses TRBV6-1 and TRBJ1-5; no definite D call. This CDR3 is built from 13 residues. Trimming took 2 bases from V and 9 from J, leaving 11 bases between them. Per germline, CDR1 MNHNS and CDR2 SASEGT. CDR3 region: CASSESGKRPQHF. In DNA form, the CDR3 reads TGTGCCAGCAGTGAAAGTGGAAAACGGCCCCAGCATTTT.

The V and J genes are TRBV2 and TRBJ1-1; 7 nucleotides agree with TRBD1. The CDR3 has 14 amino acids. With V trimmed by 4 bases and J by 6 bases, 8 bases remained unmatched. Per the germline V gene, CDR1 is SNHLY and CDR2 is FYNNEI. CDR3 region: CASSGRQGYPEAFF. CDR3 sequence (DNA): TGTGCCAGCAGTGGAAGACAGGGTTACCCTGAAGCTTTCTTT.

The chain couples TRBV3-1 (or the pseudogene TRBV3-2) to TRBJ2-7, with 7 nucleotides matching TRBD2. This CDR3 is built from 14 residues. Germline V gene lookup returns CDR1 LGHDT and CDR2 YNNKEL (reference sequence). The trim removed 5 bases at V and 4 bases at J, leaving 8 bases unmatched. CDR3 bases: TGTGCCAGCAGCGGACGGACTAGAAGTTACGAGCAGTACTTC. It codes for CASSGRTRSYEQYF.

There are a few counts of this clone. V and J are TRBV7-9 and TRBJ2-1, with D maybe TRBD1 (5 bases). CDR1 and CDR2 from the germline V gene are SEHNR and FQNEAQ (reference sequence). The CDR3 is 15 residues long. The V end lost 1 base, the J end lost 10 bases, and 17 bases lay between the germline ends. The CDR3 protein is CASSLVGPPYGEQFF. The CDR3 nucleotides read TGTGCCAGCAGCTTAGTGGGGCCCCCATACGGGGAGCAGTTCTTC.

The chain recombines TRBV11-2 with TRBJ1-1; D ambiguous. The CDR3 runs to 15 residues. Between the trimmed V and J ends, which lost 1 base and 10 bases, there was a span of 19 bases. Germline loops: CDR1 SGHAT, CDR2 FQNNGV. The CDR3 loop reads CASSLGSTRLSVAFF. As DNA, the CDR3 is TGTGCCAGCAGCTTAGGTTCGACGCGACTGTCTGTAGCTTTCTTT.

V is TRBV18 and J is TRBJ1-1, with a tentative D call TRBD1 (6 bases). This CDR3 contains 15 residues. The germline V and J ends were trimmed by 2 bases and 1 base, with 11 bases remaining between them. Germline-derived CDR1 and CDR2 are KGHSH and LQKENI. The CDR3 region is CASSPVQGSNTEAFF. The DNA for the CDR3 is TGTGCCAGCTCACCAGTACAGGGATCGAACACTGAAGCTTTCTTT.

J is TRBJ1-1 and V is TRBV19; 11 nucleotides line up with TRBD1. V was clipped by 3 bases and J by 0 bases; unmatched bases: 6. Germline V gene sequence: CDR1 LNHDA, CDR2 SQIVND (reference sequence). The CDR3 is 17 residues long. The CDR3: CASSIRGQGAMNTEAFF. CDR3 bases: TGTGCCAGTAGTATTCGAGGACAGGGGGCAATGAACACTGAAGCTTTCTTT. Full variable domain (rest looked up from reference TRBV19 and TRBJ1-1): DGGITQSPKYLFRKEGQNVTLSCEQNLNHDAMYWYRQDPGQGLRLIYYSQIVNDFQKGDIAEGYSVSREKKESFPLTVTSAQKNPTAFYLCASSIRGQGAMNTEAFFGQGTRLTVV.

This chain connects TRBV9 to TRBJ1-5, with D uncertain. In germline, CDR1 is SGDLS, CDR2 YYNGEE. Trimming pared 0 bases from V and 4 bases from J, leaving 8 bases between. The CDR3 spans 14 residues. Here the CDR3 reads CASSVGSVNQPQHF. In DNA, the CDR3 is TGTGCCAGCAGCGTAGGCTCAGTTAATCAGCCCCAGCATTTT.

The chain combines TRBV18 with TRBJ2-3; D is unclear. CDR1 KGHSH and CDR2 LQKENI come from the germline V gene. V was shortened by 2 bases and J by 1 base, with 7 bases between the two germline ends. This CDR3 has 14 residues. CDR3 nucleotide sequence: TGTGCCAGCTCACCAGTAACCGGCACAGATACGCAGTATTTT. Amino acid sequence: CASSPVTGTDTQYF.